There are a few counts of the clone carrying this T cell receptor (beta chain). As yet, its antigen is unknown. This specimen belongs to a study of T-cell reconstitution after alpha-beta-depleted transplantation in children. General observations from the study: Two months or so post-transplant, alpha-beta T cells reportedly derived from several hundred expanded graft clones. A year had passed since transplant, and T-cell counts and diversity by then came mostly from newly produced T cells. Surviving recipient cells, namely T cells and thymic progenitors, were the source of high day-60 TCRbeta diversity in some patients.

Unique molecular identifiers were used to barcode this TCRbeta library. Via MiXCR, TCRdb re-called the PCR reads, giving one row per CDR3 protein. There are about a million distinct CDR3 sequences in the sample; about 29% occur only once, and roughly 28% lies in the top ten. Sequenced material: PBMCs, mostly from graft donor cells, taken 360 days after TCRalphabeta/CD19-depleted stem cell transplant. The TCR originated in a boy in the first two years of life who had a stem cell transplant for SCID, so the T cells may come from the graft donor.

The CDR3 here is CASSLRGGSWGGEAFF. The CDR3 DNA is TGTGCCAGCAGTTTACGGGGGGGATCATGGGGCGGAGAAGCTTTCTTT. This chain joins TRBV27 and TRBJ1-1; tentatively, D is TRBD1 (5 bases). The CDR3 is 16 amino acids. Trimming cost V 2 bases and J 8 bases, with 21 bases left between them. Germline CDR1 is MNHEY and CDR2 is SMNVEV (reference sequence).